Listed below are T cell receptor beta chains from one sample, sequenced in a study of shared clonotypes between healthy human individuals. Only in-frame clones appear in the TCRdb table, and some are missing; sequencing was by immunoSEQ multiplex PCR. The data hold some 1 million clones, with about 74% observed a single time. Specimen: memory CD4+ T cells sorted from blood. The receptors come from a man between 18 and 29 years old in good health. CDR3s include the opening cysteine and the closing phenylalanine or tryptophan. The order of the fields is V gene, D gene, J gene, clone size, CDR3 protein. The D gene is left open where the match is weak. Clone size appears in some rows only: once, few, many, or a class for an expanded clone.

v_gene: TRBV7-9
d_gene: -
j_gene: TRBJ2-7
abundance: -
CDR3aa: CASSLLGAVYEQYF

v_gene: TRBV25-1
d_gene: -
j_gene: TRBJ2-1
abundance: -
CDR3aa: CASTLGGGPSNEQFF

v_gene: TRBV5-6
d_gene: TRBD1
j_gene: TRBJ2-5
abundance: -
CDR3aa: CASSGTGEREQYF

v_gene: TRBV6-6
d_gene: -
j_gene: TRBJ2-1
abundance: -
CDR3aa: CASRGGQASSYNEQFF

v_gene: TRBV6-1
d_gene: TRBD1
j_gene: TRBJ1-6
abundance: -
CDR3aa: CASSGGTGGVSNSPLHF

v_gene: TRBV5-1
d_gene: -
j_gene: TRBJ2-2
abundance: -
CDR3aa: CASSLGGSGELFF

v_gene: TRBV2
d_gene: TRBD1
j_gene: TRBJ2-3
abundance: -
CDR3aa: CASIRQGQLGTDTQYF

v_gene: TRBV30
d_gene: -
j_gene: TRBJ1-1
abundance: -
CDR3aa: CATKVMNTEAFF

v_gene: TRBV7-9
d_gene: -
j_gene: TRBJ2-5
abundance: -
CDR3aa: CASSLQPWGQETQYF

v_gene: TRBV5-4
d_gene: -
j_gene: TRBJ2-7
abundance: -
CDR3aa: CASSLGRDFGEQYF

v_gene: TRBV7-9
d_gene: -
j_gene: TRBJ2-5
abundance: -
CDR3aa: CASSPRDGPALETQYF

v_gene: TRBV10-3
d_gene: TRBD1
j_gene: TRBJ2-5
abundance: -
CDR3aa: CAIRTGIRETQYF

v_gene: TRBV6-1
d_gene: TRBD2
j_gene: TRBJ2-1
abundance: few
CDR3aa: CASSVSAGGPIEQFF

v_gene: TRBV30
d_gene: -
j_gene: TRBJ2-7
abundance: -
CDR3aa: CAWSSDWTGYEQYF

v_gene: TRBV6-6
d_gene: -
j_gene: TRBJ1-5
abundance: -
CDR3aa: CASRPQGRNQPQHF

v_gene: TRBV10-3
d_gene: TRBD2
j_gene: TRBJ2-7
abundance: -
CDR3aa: CAISGLAVGSYGQYF

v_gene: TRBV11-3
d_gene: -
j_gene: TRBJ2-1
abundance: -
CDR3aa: CASSLALGEQFF

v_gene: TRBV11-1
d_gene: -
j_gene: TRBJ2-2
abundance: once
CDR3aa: CASSLVNRDRTGELFF

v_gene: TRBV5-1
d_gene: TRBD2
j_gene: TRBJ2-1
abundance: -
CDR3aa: CASSPGLAGGSSYNEQFF

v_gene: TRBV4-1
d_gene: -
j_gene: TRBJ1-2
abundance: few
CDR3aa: CASSQEQTLNYGYTF

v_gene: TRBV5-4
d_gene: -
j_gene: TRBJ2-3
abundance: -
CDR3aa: CASSLALTPDTQYF

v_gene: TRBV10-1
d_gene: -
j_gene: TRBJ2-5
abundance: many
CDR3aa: CASSRDSAQETQYF

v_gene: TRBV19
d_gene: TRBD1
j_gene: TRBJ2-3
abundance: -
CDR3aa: CASSLVTGATDTQYF

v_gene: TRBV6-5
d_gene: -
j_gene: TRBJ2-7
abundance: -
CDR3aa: CASSYSKSAVLDF

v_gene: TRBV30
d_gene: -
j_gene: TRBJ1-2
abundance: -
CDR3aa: CAWSVWGARYGYTF

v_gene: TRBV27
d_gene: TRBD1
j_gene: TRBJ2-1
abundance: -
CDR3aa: CASSPSGGDFNEQFF

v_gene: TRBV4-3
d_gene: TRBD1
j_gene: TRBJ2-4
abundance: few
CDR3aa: CASSQARGQGASLAKNIQYF

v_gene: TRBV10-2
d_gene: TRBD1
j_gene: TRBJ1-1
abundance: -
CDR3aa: CASSGQGGTEAFF

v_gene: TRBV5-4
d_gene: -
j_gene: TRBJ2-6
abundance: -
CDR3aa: CASSLDPASGANVLTF

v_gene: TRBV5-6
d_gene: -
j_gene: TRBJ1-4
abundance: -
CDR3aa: CATWRSTNEKLFF

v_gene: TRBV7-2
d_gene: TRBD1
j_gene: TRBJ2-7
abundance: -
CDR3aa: CASSLEGQVSNEQYF

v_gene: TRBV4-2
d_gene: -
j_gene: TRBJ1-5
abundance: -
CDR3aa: CASSQVFREGNNQPQHF

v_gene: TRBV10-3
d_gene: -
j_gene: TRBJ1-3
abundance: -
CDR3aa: CAITIGQHSGNTIYF

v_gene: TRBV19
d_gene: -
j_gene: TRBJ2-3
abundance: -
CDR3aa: CASSPGRRGADTQYF

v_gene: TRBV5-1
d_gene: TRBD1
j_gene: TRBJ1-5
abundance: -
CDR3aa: CASSLEPGTDNQHF

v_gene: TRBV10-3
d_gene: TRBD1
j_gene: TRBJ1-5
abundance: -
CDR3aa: CAISEQGEDQPQHF

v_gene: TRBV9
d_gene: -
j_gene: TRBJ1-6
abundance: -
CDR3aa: CASSPEGGRASPLHF

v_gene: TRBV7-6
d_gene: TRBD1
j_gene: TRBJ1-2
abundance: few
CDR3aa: CASSLDTGGTYGYTF

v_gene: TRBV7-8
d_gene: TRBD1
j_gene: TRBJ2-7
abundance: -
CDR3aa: CASSPRTGGLGEQYF

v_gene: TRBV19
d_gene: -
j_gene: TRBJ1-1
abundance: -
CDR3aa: CASSIRARGGNTEAFF

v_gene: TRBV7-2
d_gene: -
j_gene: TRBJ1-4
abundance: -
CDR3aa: CASSYRTTTNEKLFF

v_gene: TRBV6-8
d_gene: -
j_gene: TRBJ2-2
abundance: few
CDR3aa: CASSQHGRRHTGELFF

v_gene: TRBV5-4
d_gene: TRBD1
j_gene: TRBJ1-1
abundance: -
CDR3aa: CASSQGASNTEAFF

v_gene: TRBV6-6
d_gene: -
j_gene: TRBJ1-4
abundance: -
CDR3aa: CASSYSGQGEKLFF

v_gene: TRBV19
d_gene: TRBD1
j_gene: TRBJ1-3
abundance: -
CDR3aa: CASSMPRGDSTGNTIYF

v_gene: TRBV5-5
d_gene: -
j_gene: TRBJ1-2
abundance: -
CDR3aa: CASSLERQHGYTF

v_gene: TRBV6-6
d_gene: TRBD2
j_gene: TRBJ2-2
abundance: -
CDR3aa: CASKRDANTGELFF

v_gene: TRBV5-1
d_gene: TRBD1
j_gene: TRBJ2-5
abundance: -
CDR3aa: CASSLAGQGRETQYF

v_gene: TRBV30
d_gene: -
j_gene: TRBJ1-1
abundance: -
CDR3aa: CAWSGQVKAEAFF

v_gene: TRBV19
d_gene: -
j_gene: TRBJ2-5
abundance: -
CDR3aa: CASSWTDQETQYF

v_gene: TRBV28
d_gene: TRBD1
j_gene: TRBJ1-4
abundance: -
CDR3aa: CASSTDRDNEKLFF

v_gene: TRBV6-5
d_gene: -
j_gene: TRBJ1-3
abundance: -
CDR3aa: CASSPQGSSGNTIYF

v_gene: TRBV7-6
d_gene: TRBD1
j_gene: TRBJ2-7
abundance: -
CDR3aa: CASSLGTAYEQYF

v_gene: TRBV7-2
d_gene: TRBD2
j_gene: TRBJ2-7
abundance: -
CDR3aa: CASSLGGSGEQYF

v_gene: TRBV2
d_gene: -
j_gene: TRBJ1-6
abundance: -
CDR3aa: CASKVASSSYNSPLHF